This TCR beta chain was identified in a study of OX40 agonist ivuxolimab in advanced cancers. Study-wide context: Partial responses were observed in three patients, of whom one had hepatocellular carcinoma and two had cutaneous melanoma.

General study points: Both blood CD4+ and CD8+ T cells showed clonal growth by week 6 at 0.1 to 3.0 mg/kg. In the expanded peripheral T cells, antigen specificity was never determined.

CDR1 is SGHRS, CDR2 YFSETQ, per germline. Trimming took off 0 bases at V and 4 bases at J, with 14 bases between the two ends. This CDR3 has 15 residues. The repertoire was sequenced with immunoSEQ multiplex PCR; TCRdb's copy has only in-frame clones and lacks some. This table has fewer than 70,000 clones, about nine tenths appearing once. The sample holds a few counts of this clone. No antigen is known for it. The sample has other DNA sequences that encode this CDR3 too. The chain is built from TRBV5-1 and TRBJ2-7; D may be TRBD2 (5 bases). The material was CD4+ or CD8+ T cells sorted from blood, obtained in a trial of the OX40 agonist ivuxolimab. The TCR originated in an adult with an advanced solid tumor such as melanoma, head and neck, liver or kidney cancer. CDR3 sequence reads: CASSLVSGSAYEQYF. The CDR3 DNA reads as TGCGCCAGCAGCTTGGTCTCGGGGAGCGCTTACGAGCAGTACTTC. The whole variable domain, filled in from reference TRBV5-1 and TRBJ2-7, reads KAGVTQTPRYLIKTRGQQVTLSCSPISGHRSVSWYQQTPGQGLQFLFEYFSETQRNKGNFPGRFSGRQFSNSRSEMNVSTLELGDSALYLCASSLVSGSAYEQYFGPGTRLTVT.